Listed below are T cell receptor beta chains from one sample, sequenced in a study of cytomegalovirus exposure and HLA in healthy donors. Some clones are missing from TCRdb's copy, which holds only in-frame ones; the method was immunoSEQ multiplex PCR. The sample table includes about 54,000 clones. Input material: PBMCs. Receptors were obtained from a woman aged 35 to 49 in good health and CMV-seronegative. The CDR3 runs from the conserved cysteine through the conserved F or W. Each record gives: CDR3 length, V gene, CDR3 protein.

>11|TRBV30
CAWSLRTEAFF
>15|TRBV5-4
CAASLRTGTTDEQYF
>15|TRBV6-1
CASSPGTGGIQPQHF
>15|TRBV18
CASSPNQGSAYEQYF
>16|TRBV6-5
CASSYSRSLEDTEAFF
>17|TRBV15
CATSTTPLLAYNSPLHF
>17|TRBV28
CASSYPAGVSGANVLTF
>16|TRBV18
CASAIGTGLAKNIQYF
>14|TRBV10-3
CAISNLGRGDGYTF
>16|TRBV5-4
CASCPSPTSGMSEQFF
>16|TRBV5-1
CASSFRQGAVNTEAFF
>13|TRBV5-1
CASSLGLADTQYF
>16|TRBV5-4
CASSLLAGSNTGELFF
>13|TRBV19
CASSGATNEKLFF
>14|TRBV5-6
CASSLESGGSTQYF
>14|TRBV5-8
CASSLGLADNEQFF
>15|TRBV15
CATSRTSGRGYEQFF
>15|TRBV2
CASGGASGRGNEQFF
>14|TRBV7-2
CASSLLVSVNEQYF
>16|TRBV7-8
CASSLGTSGSTDTQYF
>16|TRBV5-1
CASSLEGLAGVDTQYF
>14|TRBV18
CASSSRGGNYGYTF
>15|TRBV28
CASSPQGWERSPLHF
>14|TRBV5-1
CASSGDRATYEQYF
>13|TRBV28
CAAQPWGEYGYTF
>13|TRBV7-2
CASSFPSRSGAFF